These 22 T cell receptor beta chains were all obtained from the same sample, sequenced in a study of technical replicates of blood from a handful of donors. Repertoires were generated with immunoSEQ multiplex PCR, while TCRdb's copy carries only in-frame clones and drops some. The data show about 61,000 clones, approximately 97% seen once. The sample comprised T cells isolated from PBMCs. Receptors were obtained from a human donor in good health.

The V and J genes are TRBV9 and TRBJ1-1; TRBD1 aligns across 7 bases. With 3 bases clipped from V and 8 bases from J, the junction kept 13 bases outside the gene matches. The CDR3 sequence is 15 residues long. Germline V gene lookup returns CDR1 SGDLS and CDR2 YYNGEE. The chain's CDR3 is CASSGAYTGTAEAFF. Written as DNA, the CDR3 is TGTGCCAGCAGCGGAGCATATACCGGGACAGCCGAAGCTTTCTTT.

The chain combines TRBV6-1 with TRBJ2-7; maybe TRBD1 (6 bases). This CDR3 is built from 14 residues. The germline V gene has CDR1 MNHNS and CDR2 SASEGT. The ends were cut back, 5 bases at V and 4 bases at J, with 15 bases in the middle. The CDR3 DNA is TGTGCCAGCAGTCCCGGGACACATACTTACGAGCAGTACTTC. This sequence encodes CASSPGTHTYEQYF.

This chain links TRBV7-9 with TRBJ2-6; 9 bases fit TRBD2. This CDR3 region has 19 residues. Germline CDR1 reads SEHNR; CDR2 reads FQNEAQ (reference sequence). Trimming at V came to 3 bases and at J to 0 bases, leaving 9 bases not matched to a gene. The CDR3 DNA reads TGTGCCAGCAGCTTGGATGGGCTAGCGGGGCGCTCTGGGGCCAACGTCCTGACTTTC. This sequence encodes CASSLDGLAGRSGANVLTF. Full variable domain (rest looked up from reference TRBV7-9 and TRBJ2-6): DTGVSQNPRHKITKRGQNVTFRCDPISEHNRLYWYRQTLGQGPEFLTYFQNEAQLEKSRLLSDRFSAERPKGSFSTLEIQRTEQGDSAMYLCASSLDGLAGRSGANVLTFGAGSRLTVL.

The chain couples TRBV7-6 to TRBJ2-2; weak D call: TRBD1 (6 bases). Per the germline V gene, CDR1 is SGHVS and CDR2 is FNYEAQ. The germline V and J ends were trimmed by 4 bases and 0 bases, with 9 bases remaining between them. The CDR3 sequence is 15 residues long. CDR3 sequence: CASSWTDSNTGELFF. In nucleotides, the CDR3 is TGTGCCAGCAGCTGGACAGATTCGAACACCGGGGAGCTGTTTTTT.

The rearrangement links TRBV5-6 to TRBJ2-7; D gene unclear. CDR3 length: 12 residues. Deletions cut 1 base from V and 3 bases from J, with 5 bases between. The germline CDR1 and CDR2 sequences are SGHDT and YYEEEE. CDR3 sequence: CASSLFLYEQYF. In nucleotides, the CDR3 is TGTGCCAGCAGCTTGTTCCTCTACGAGCAGTACTTC. Supplemented by reference TRBV5-6 and TRBJ2-7, the full variable domain reads DAGVTQSPTHLIKTRGQQVTLRCSPKSGHDTVSWYQQALGQGPQFIFQYYEEEERQRGNFPDRFSGHQFPNYSSELNVNALLLGDSALYLCASSLFLYEQYFGPGTRLTVT.

The J gene is TRBJ2-1, the V gene TRBV18; TRBD2 aligns across 7 bases. Germline trimming cut 5 bases from V and 6 bases from J; bases unmatched to any gene: 7. CDR3 length: 14 amino acids. In germline, CDR1 is KGHSH, CDR2 LQKENI. The CDR3 region is CASSKGSGINEQFF. DNA for the CDR3: TGTGCCAGCTCAAAAGGAAGCGGGATCAATGAGCAGTTCTTC.

The V gene is TRBV19, the J gene TRBJ2-3, with a possible D match to TRBD1 (6 bases). The CDR3 loop spans 14 amino acids. Trimming shortened V by 7 bases and J by 3 bases, and 14 bases separated the two germline ends. CDR1 is LNHDA and CDR2 is SQIVND in the germline V gene (reference sequence). CDR3 amino acids: CASKVTGQTDTQYF. DNA for the CDR3: TGTGCCAGTAAGGTAACAGGGCAGACAGATACGCAGTATTTT.

The gene calls are TRBV6-1 and TRBJ1-2; D is possibly TRBD1 (5 bases). The V and J ends lost 4 bases and 2 bases respectively, with 11 bases between them. Germline-derived CDR1 and CDR2 are MNHNS and SASEGT. The CDR3 has 14 residues. CDR3 amino acids: CASSVGHGNYGYTF. Written as DNA, the CDR3 is TGTGCCAGCAGTGTCGGACACGGGAACTATGGCTACACCTTC.

The chain uses TRBV9 and TRBJ2-7; D gene unclear. V lost 4 bases, J lost 5 bases, and 13 bases lay in between. Germline V gene data show CDR1 as SGDLS and CDR2 as YYNGEE. This CDR3 region has 13 residues. DNA for the CDR3: TGTGCCAGCAGCCCTAGAGGAGTGCACGAGCAGTACTTC. Translation: CASSPRGVHEQYF.

The chain's CDR3 is CASQQGIYTEAFF. CDR3 nucleotides: TGTGCCAGCCAACAGGGGATTTACACTGAAGCTTTCTTT. This sequence joins TRBV19 and TRBJ1-1; 7 bases are a match to TRBD1. Losses at the gene ends were 9 bases for V and 3 bases for J; bases not matched to a gene: 7. There are 13 residues in the CDR3. The germline gives CDR1 LNHDA, CDR2 SQIVND (reference sequence).

The chain employs TRBV28 and TRBJ2-4, with 8 nucleotides matching TRBD2. Per germline, CDR1 MDHEN and CDR2 SYDVKM. V was pared by 3 bases and J by 2 bases, with 6 bases of the junction left unmatched. CDR3 size: 16 residues. The CDR3 DNA reads TGTGCCAGCAGTTTTACGGCGGGGGGACCCAAAAACATTCAGTACTTC. This translates into CASSFTAGGPKNIQYF.

The rearrangement joins TRBV6-5 to TRBJ1-3; D remains unclear. Germline V gene lookup returns CDR1 MNHEY and CDR2 SVGAGI. The ends were cut back, 0 bases at V and 2 bases at J, with 11 bases in the middle. The CDR3 totals 16 residues. CDR3 in amino acids: CASSYSIAGTGNTIYF. CDR3 nucleotides: TGTGCCAGCAGTTACTCGATAGCGGGGACTGGAAACACCATATATTTT.

The rearrangement joins TRBV30 to TRBJ1-1; perhaps TRBD1 as D (5 bases). CDR1 is GTSNPN and CDR2 is SVGIG in the germline V gene (reference sequence). The CDR3 sequence is 13 residues long. V dropped 0 bases and J dropped 1 base, with 6 bases sitting between them. In DNA, the CDR3 is TGTGCCTGGAGTGTGACAGCGAACACTGAAGCTTTCTTT. Residues: CAWSVTANTEAFF.

This chain uses TRBV14 with TRBJ2-7, with D perhaps matching TRBD2 (6 bases). This CDR3 comprises 13 residues. Germline V gene lookup returns CDR1 SGHDN and CDR2 FVKESK. Trimming shortened V by 2 bases and J by 2 bases, and 7 bases separated the two germline ends. The CDR3 DNA follows: TGTGCCAGCAGCCAACCGGGGGCCTACGAGCAGTACTTC. Protein: CASSQPGAYEQYF. Full variable domain (rest looked up from reference TRBV14 and TRBJ2-7): EAGVTQFPSHSVIEKGQTVTLRCDPISGHDNLYWYRRVMGKEIKFLLHFVKESKQDESGMPNNRFLAERTGGTYSTLKVQPAELEDSGVYFCASSQPGAYEQYFGPGTRLTVT.

V and J are TRBV2 and TRBJ1-1, with 10 bases aligning to TRBD1. After removal of 6 bases from V and 0 bases from J, the junction contained 7 bases not matched to a gene. The CDR3 is made up of 16 amino acids. The germline CDR1 and CDR2 sequences are SNHLY and FYNNEI. As DNA, the CDR3 is TGTGCCAGCAGACGGACAGGGGGTAACATGAACACTGAAGCTTTCTTT. This encodes CASRRTGGNMNTEAFF.

The chain couples TRBV13 to TRBJ2-1; 8 bases fit TRBD1. V shed 1 base, J shed 9 bases, and the junction held 8 bases outside the gene matches. Germline V gives CDR1 PRHDT, CDR2 FYEKMQ (reference sequence). The CDR3 extends over 15 amino acids. CDR3 region: CASSLAAQGVGEQFF. The DNA of the CDR3 is TGTGCCAGCAGCTTAGCGGCACAGGGGGTGGGTGAGCAGTTCTTC.

The rearrangement links TRBV18 to TRBJ2-2; 7 bases are shared with TRBD1. V was pared by 2 bases and J by 6 bases, with 6 bases of the junction left unmatched. The CDR3 has 15 residues. Germline loops: CDR1 KGHSH, CDR2 LQKENI. DNA for the CDR3: TGTGCCAGCTCACCATTGGACAGGCTTTCCGGGGAGCTGTTTTTT. Protein product: CASSPLDRLSGELFF.

The rearrangement uses TRBV19 and TRBJ2-4; 9 bases align to TRBD1. Germline lookup yields CDR1 LNHDA and CDR2 SQIVND (reference sequence). After removal of 5 bases from V and 0 bases from J, the junction contained 8 bases not matched to a gene. The CDR3 contains 17 residues. The CDR3 DNA reads TGTGCCAGTAGTCCGACAGGGGGGGGAATAGCCAAAAACATTCAGTACTTC. Its translation is CASSPTGGGIAKNIQYF.

The chain employs TRBV5-6 and TRBJ2-1, with D maybe TRBD1 (6 bases). CDR3 length: 15 amino acids. Trimming removed 7 bases at V and 10 bases at J, with 24 bases between. Germline CDR1 reads SGHDT; CDR2 reads YYEEEE. CDR3 residues: CASLDRLRASQEQFF. CDR3 coding DNA: TGTGCCAGCCTCGACAGGTTAAGGGCCTCTCAGGAGCAGTTCTTC.

The rearrangement uses TRBV7-9 and TRBJ1-2, with 10 nucleotides matching TRBD1. The germline V gene has CDR1 SEHNR and CDR2 FQNEAQ (reference sequence). The CDR3 has 15 residues. The trim removed 4 bases at V and 3 bases at J, leaving 5 bases unmatched. The CDR3 protein is CASSSRDRGDYGYTF. Written as DNA, the CDR3 is TGTGCCAGCAGCTCCCGGGACAGGGGAGACTATGGCTACACCTTC.

V usage is TRBV18 and J usage is TRBJ2-1; the match to TRBD1 covers 9 bases. CDR1 and CDR2 from the germline V gene are KGHSH and LQKENI. The trim removed 4 bases at V and 8 bases at J, leaving 6 bases unmatched. This CDR3 is built from 14 residues. The CDR3 sequence: CASSLRTGAYEQFF. The CDR3 region has the DNA TGTGCCAGCTCACTCCGGACAGGGGCGTATGAGCAGTTCTTC. Supplemented by reference TRBV18 and TRBJ2-1, the full variable domain reads NAGVMQNPRHLVRRRGQEARLRCSPMKGHSHVYWYRQLPEEGLKFMVYLQKENIIDESGMPKERFSAEFPKEGPSILRIQQVVRGDSAAYFCASSLRTGAYEQFFGPGTRLTVL.

This chain uses TRBV7-2 with TRBJ2-1; tentatively, D is TRBD2 (5 bases). The V end lost 2 bases, the J end lost 8 bases, and 13 bases lay between the germline ends. This CDR3 region has 14 residues. Germline lookup yields CDR1 SGHTA and CDR2 FQGNSA. The CDR3 reads CASSLRRRFDEQFF. The CDR3 nucleotides read TGTGCCAGCAGCTTAAGACGGAGGTTCGATGAGCAGTTCTTC.